A selection of T cell receptor beta chains follows, all from one sample in a study of blood T cell repertoires in COVID-19. Only in-frame clones appear in the TCRdb table, and some are missing; sequencing was by immunoSEQ multiplex PCR. The repertoire consists of roughly 500,000 clones, with roughly nine tenths occurring once and the leading ten covering 0.8% to 0.9%. Sequencing was performed on peripheral blood. The receptor set was obtained from a man younger than 35 with COVID-19, enrolled during active disease. Each CDR3 is given with its conserved first and last residue. The D gene is left open where the match is weak. Clone size, where shown, is once, few, many, or a class for clones that have expanded.

V gene	clone size	D gene	J gene	CDR3 protein	CDR3 DNA
TRBV7-2	once	TRBD2	TRBJ2-7	CASSALGLAAASGQYF	TGTGCCAGCAGCGCATTGGGACTAGCGGCCGCTTCGGGGCAGTACTTC
TRBV19	.	.	TRBJ1-5	CASSPPGGQQPQHF	TGTGCCAGTAGTCCTCCCGGGGGGCAACAGCCCCAGCATTTT
TRBV7-9	once	TRBD1	TRBJ2-5	CASSFDRGLGLETQYF	TGTGCCAGCAGCTTTGACAGGGGGCTGGGTTTAGAGACCCAGTACTTC
TRBV14	once	.	TRBJ2-1	CASSQDPRWRGFHFF	TGTGCCAGCAGCCAAGATCCTCGATGGCGGGGCTTCCATTTCTTC
TRBV4-1	once	.	TRBJ2-5	CASSHPRETQYF	TGCGCCAGCAGCCACCCCAGGGAGACCCAGTACTTC
TRBV2	.	TRBD2	TRBJ2-1	CASLLGLAVNEQFF	TGTGCCAGCTTGCTAGGACTAGCCGTCAATGAGCAGTTCTTC
TRBV27	.	TRBD1	TRBJ2-7	CASSPPGQGSLEQYF	TGTGCCAGCAGTCCCCCGGGACAGGGTTCCCTCGAGCAGTACTTC
TRBV6-6	.	.	TRBJ1-1	CASSYNRNTEAFF	TGTGCCAGCAGTTACAACAGGAACACTGAAGCTTTCTTT
TRBV6-5	.	.	TRBJ2-7	CASSYGQFSYEQYF	TGTGCCAGCAGTTACGGACAGTTCTCCTACGAGCAGTACTTC
TRBV24-1	.	TRBD1	TRBJ2-2	CATSVKRQGGELFF	TGTGCCACCAGTGTCAAGAGACAGGGTGGGGAGCTGTTTTTT
TRBV7-2	.	.	TRBJ1-2	CASSLDRDGRYTF	TGTGCCAGCAGCTTAGACAGGGACGGACGCTACACCTTC
TRBV4-2	.	TRBD1	TRBJ2-6	CASSQGSGGTGANVLTF	TGTGCCAGCAGCCAAGGGTCAGGGGGCACTGGGGCCAACGTCCTGACTTTC
TRBV27	once	.	TRBJ1-1	CASSLRGGYTEAFF	TGTGCCAGCAGTTTAAGGGGGGGCTACACTGAAGCTTTCTTT
TRBV5-1	.	.	TRBJ2-1	CASSFRSGGNSYNEQFF	TGCGCCAGCAGCTTCCGATCTGGGGGGAATTCCTACAATGAGCAGTTCTTC
TRBV9	once	TRBD2	TRBJ2-3	CARTGTSVISGGDTQYF	TGTGCCAGAACCGGGACTAGCGTAATTTCAGGTGGGGATACGCAGTATTTT
TRBV27	.	.	TRBJ2-7	CASRPTGIYEQYF	TGTGCCAGCAGACCTACAGGGATCTACGAGCAGTACTTC
TRBV27	.	.	TRBJ2-7	CASSSKLGRLYYEQYF	TGTGCCAGCAGCAGCAAGTTGGGGAGACTCTACTACGAGCAGTACTTC
TRBV5-1	.	TRBD2	TRBJ2-2	CASSLGSGRAGELFF	TGCGCCAGCAGCTTGGGGAGCGGGAGAGCCGGGGAGCTGTTTTTT
TRBV11-3	.	TRBD1	TRBJ2-3	CASSQPGQTDTQYF	TGTGCCAGCAGCCAGCCGGGACAGACAGATACGCAGTATTTT
TRBV6-6	.	TRBD1	TRBJ2-7	CASSLTGAYEQYF	TGTGCCAGCAGCCTCACAGGGGCCTACGAGCAGTACTTC
TRBV7-9	.	TRBD2	TRBJ2-3	CASSGTSGGAGDTQYF	TGTGCCAGCAGCGGGACTAGCGGGGGGGCAGGAGATACGCAGTATTTT
TRBV5-4	.	TRBD1	TRBJ2-2	CASSLAAGTGVGGELFF	TGTGCCAGCAGCTTGGCCGCAGGGACAGGGGTCGGCGGGGAGCTGTTTTTT
TRBV19	.	TRBD1	TRBJ1-5	CATSGQGGQPQHF	TGTGCCACCTCAGGACAGGGCGGTCAGCCCCAGCATTTT
TRBV5-6	.	.	TRBJ2-3	CASSLGLQFDTQYF	TGTGCCAGCAGCTTGGGACTACAGTTTGATACGCAGTATTTT
TRBV15	.	.	TRBJ2-1	CATSRVVTYGNEQFF	TGTGCCACCAGCAGAGTCGTGACTTATGGGAATGAGCAGTTCTTC
TRBV7-3	.	.	TRBJ2-1	CASSLEAGLYNEQFF	TGTGCCAGCAGCTTAGAGGCGGGACTCTACAATGAGCAGTTCTTC
TRBV2	.	TRBD2	TRBJ2-2	CASSRLAGATGELFF	TGTGCCAGCAGCCGACTAGCGGGAGCCACCGGGGAGCTGTTTTTT
TRBV5-1	.	TRBD1	TRBJ2-7	CASSRTGGNYEQYF	TGCGCCAGCAGCAGGACAGGGGGCAACTACGAGCAGTACTTC
TRBV5-1	.	.	TRBJ2-7	CASSFIGQDEQYF	TGCGCCAGCAGCTTTATTGGGCAGGACGAGCAGTACTTC
TRBV24-1	.	TRBD2	TRBJ2-1	CATSDGRPYNEQFF	TGTGCCACCAGTGACGGGAGGCCCTACAATGAGCAGTTCTTC
TRBV29-1	.	TRBD2	TRBJ2-1	CSTYGGLAGDNEQFF	TGCAGCACCTATGGAGGGCTAGCGGGAGACAATGAGCAGTTCTTC
TRBV19	.	TRBD2	TRBJ2-1	CASSWTSGPNEQFF	TGTGCCAGTAGCTGGACTAGCGGCCCGAATGAGCAGTTCTTC
TRBV24-1	.	.	TRBJ1-1	CATSDLIGRVTEAFF	TGTGCCACCAGTGATTTAATTGGCAGGGTCACTGAAGCTTTCTTT
TRBV2	few	.	TRBJ1-1	CASLDQQVNTEAFF	TGTGCCAGCCTAGATCAACAGGTGAACACTGAAGCTTTCTTT
TRBV18	.	TRBD2	TRBJ2-5	CASSPPALAGGISQTQYF	TGTGCCAGCTCACCACCGGCTCTAGCGGGAGGTATTTCTCAGACCCAGTACTTC
TRBV29-1	once	TRBD1	TRBJ2-5	CSGYRGQETQYF	TGCAGCGGTTACAGGGGGCAAGAGACCCAGTACTTC
TRBV2	.	.	TRBJ2-3	CASSEEAAKTDTQYF	TGTGCCAGCAGTGAAGAGGCGGCAAAAACAGATACGCAGTATTTT
TRBV4-1	once	.	TRBJ1-4	CASSYLVRVEKLFF	TGCGCCAGCAGCTATTTGGTCCGCGTGGAAAAACTGTTTTTT
TRBV9	.	.	TRBJ1-5	CASSATAYSNQPQHF	TGTGCCAGCAGCGCGACAGCTTATAGCAATCAGCCCCAGCATTTT
TRBV29-1	.	TRBD1	TRBJ1-2	CSGDRGGNYGYTF	TGCAGCGGTGACAGGGGAGGGAACTATGGCTACACCTTC
TRBV27	.	.	TRBJ1-2	CASSQGGQNYGYTF	TGTGCCAGCAGTCAGGGCGGTCAGAACTATGGCTACACCTTC
TRBV7-3	.	.	TRBJ2-2	CASSYATQGGELFF	TGTGCCAGCAGCTACGCAACTCAGGGCGGGGAGCTGTTTTTT
TRBV6-6	.	.	TRBJ2-7	CASSYSPLSRGGEQYF	TGTGCCAGCAGTTACTCACCCCTCAGCAGGGGCGGCGAGCAGTACTTC
TRBV11-3	.	.	TRBJ2-7	CASSLEDSGRYEQYF	TGTGCCAGCAGCTTGGAGGATAGCGGCCGCTACGAGCAGTACTTC
TRBV2	.	TRBD2	TRBJ2-5	CASSVGGGQETQYF	TGTGCCAGCAGTGTGGGGGGGGGCCAAGAGACCCAGTACTTC